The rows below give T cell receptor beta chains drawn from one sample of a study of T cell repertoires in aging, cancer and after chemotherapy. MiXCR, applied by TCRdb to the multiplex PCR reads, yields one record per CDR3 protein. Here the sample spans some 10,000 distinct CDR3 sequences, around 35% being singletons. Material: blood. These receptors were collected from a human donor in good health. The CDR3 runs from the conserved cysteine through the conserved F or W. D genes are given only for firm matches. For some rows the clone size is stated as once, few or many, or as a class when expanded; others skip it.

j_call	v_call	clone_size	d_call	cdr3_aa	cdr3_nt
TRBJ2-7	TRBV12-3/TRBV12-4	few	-	CAHLPGGSYEQYF	TGTGCCCACCTCCCTGGCGGCAGCTACGAGCAGTACTTC
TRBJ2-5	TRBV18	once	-	CASSRAETQYF	TGTGCCAGCTCACGGGCAGAGACCCAGTACTTC
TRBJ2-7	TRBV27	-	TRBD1	CASSPGTGPTYEQYF	TGTGCCAGCAGTCCCGGGACAGGGCCGACCTACGAGCAGTACTTC
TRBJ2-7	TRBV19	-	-	CASSSLWDYEQYF	TGTGCCAGTAGTTCGCTGTGGGACTACGAGCAGTACTTC
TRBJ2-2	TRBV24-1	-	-	CATSEISSDTGELFF	TGTGCCACCAGTGAAATTAGTAGCGACACCGGGGAGCTGTTTTTT
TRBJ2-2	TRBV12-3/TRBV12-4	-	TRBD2	CASSLKTSMVTGELFF	TGTGCCAGCAGTTTAAAGACTAGCATGGTCACCGGGGAGCTGTTTTTT
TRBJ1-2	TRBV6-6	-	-	CASQLNYGYTF	TGTGCCAGCCAGCTTAACTATGGCTACACCTTC
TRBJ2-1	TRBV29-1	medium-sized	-	CSVEPREYYEQFF	TGCAGCGTTGAACCGCGGGAATATTATGAGCAGTTCTTC
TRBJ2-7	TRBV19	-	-	CASSVTTSYEQYF	TGTGCCAGTAGTGTGACAACCTCCTACGAGCAGTACTTC
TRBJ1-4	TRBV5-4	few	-	CASSTYRATNEKLFF	TGTGCCAGCAGCACTTACAGGGCTACTAATGAAAAACTGTTTTTT
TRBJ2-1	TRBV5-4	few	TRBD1	CASSPGTVSYNEQFF	TGTGCCAGCAGCCCCGGGACAGTTTCCTACAATGAGCAGTTCTTC
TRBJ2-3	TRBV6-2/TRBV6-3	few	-	CASSYQGDTQYF	TGTGCCAGCAGTTACCAGGGAGATACGCAGTATTTT
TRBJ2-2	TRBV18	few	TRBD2	CASSPGREVSNTGELFF	TGTGCCAGCTCACCGGGACGGGAGGTATCGAACACCGGGGAGCTGTTTTTT
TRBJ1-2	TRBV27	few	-	CASGETRTGVYGYTF	TGTGCCAGCGGGGAGACTAGAACGGGAGTCTATGGCTACACCTTC
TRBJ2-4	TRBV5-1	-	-	CASSSLEENIQYF	TGCGCCAGCAGCTCGTTAGAGGAGAACATTCAGTACTTC
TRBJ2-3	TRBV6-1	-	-	CASSVQPADTQYF	TGTGCCAGCAGTGTGCAACCCGCAGATACGCAGTATTTT
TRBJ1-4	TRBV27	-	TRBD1	CASSPQGVGGSAEKLFF	TGTGCCAGCAGCCCTCAGGGGGTTGGTGGGAGTGCTGAAAAACTGTTTTTT